This T cell receptor beta chain emerged from a study of shared clonotypes between healthy human individuals (TCRdb year 2020). Regarding the study in general: Two women and a few men aged 18 to 49 years were included in the cohort. Different laboratories and diverse techniques were used to prepare libraries and sequence TCR repertoires, to increase sequencing depth and limit assay-specific biases. The study deeply sequenced blood TCR repertoires of several healthy adults to estimate repertoire size and the extent of clonotype sharing between individuals. Per donor, three plates each were used for CD4 naive and CD4 memory, two for CD8 naive, and one for CD8 memory. Leukapheresis yielded between about 0.85 and 10 billion PBMCs per donor. Results and caveats for the whole study, not just this receptor: Higher generation probabilities were observed for clonotypes shared by all four sorted-subset donors than for non-shared clonotypes. The small number of donors limited the genetic and exposure-history diversity represented. Sampling was limited to blood, and TCR repertoires in tissue likely differ from TCR repertoires in blood. When several donors were compared, the shared fraction of clonotypes was about 5.4% for naive CD4, around 3.6% for naive CD8, roughly 2.5% for memory CD4, and 0.35% to 0.4% for memory CD8. Incomplete sequencing was indicated by rarefaction of sorted-subset datasets, despite the large sequencing depth. Estimated clonotype richness was generally larger for naive than for memory subsets. Based on pairwise subsampling, the degree of clonotype sharing among donors was expected to be affected by sequencing depth.

The germline ends are 15 bases apart after V is trimmed by 6 bases and J by 3 bases. Per the germline V gene, MNHNS is the CDR1 and SASEGT is the CDR2. From the cysteine through the phenylalanine, the CDR3 covers 14 amino acids. The sequence is cut down to CDR3 DNA, 42 bases in frame from base 1. Using the deep immunoSEQ assay, TCR CDR3 regions were amplified from genomic DNA by multiplex PCR. Extracted genomic DNA from each cell subset was spread evenly across all wells of several immunoSEQ 96-well plates, with each plate serving as a replicate. For sorted subsets, about 200 ng genomic DNA, equal to about 30,000 T cell genomes, was loaded into each replicate PCR. The purified libraries were quantified using a Qubit 3.0 fluorometer, sized with a Bioanalyzer 2100, and then quantified again using the KAPA Library Quantification kit. Every immunoSEQ 96-well plate was sequenced on a separate single-read 150-cycle Illumina NextSeq 550 flow cell. Per the authors' processing: The immunoSEQ output contained only junctional sequences without quality scores, so filtering could not match that applied to full-length reads. Sequences were annotated with PyIR, a Python wrapper for IgBLAST v1.9, and V/J genes and CDR3 were assigned using IMGT germline references. Reads were filtered out if the reads had weak V/J assignments (E-value above 1e-6), no CDR3, stop codons, out-of-frame junctions, or ambiguous translated residues. A V3J clonotype was defined by an identical inferred V gene, J gene, and CDR3 amino acid sequence. Percentage overlap between repertoires was computed as shared unique clonotypes divided by the size of the smaller repertoire. Three approaches were used to assess repertoire richness: RTK rarefaction, the Chao1 estimator, and Recon v2.1 estimates of unobserved clonotypes. For all TCRbeta clonotypes obtained by the gDNA method from a few donors, generation probabilities were computed with OLGA. TCRdb mirrors the immuneACCESS table, restricted to in-frame sequences. Some clones are absent from its copies; in checked studies, under half trace to an unresolved V gene, and the reason for the others is unknown. V, J and clone size are taken as reported in that table, and D and trimming were inferred from the DNA itself. The sample table lists about 2.1 million clones, about 93% of them with a count of one. The ten top clones hold about 1.7% of the sample.

Worth noting for this clone: The specificity of this receptor is unknown. No clone much larger than this one lies a single base away; base qualities are absent.

CD8 naive samples were obtained by positive selection for CCR7 among CD45RO-negative cells, yielding a CD45RA+CCR7+ population from which TemRA cells were excluded. The donors were healthy, HIV-negative adults with no recently reported acute infections or vaccinations. Every donor was a Caucasian adult living in Nashville, Tennessee, USA. Blood was collected by leukapheresis, and PBMCs were isolated by Ficoll-Histopaque density gradient centrifugation and then cryopreserved in liquid nitrogen vapor phase. Analytical flow cytometry was used to check the purity and quantity of every magnetically sorted T cell population. Genomic DNA was isolated from every sorted fraction and measured by UV absorbance on a Nanodrop 2000c.

The TCR sequence derives from a man aged 18 to 35 in good health. Some clones in this sample may be carry-over from other donors' samples. Sequencing was performed on naive CD8+ T cells from PBMCs. The meaning of the sample's cell subset or site label: CD45RA+CCR7+. The rearranged chain carries TRBV6-1 and TRBJ2-7, with TRBD2 perhaps the D gene, on 6 matching bases. The nucleotide sequence is given as TGTGCCAGCAGCATGGGCGGGGTAAGCTACGAGCAGTACTTC. Translated, this is CASSMGGVSYEQYF.